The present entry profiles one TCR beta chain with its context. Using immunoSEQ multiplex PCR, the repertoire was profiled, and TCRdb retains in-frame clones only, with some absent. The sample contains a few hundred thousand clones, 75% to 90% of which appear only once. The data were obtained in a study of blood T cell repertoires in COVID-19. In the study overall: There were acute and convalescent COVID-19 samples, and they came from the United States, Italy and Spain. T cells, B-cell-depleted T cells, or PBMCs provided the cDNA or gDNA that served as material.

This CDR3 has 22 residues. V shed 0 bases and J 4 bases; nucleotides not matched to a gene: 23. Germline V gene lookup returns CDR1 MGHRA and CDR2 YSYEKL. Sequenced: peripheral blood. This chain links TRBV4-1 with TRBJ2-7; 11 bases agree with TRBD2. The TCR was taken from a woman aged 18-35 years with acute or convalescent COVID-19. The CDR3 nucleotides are TGCGCCAGCAGCCAAGATTTGATCTTAGGACTAGCGGGCCGGAAGGATTATTACGAGCAGTACTTC. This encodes CASSQDLILGLAGRKDYYEQYF.